These 6 T cell receptor beta chains share one sample of origin, sequenced in a study of blood T cell repertoires in COVID-19. Assay: immunoSEQ multiplex PCR; the TCRdb copy retains only in-frame clones and omits some. This sample has about 55,000 clones, with roughly 90% found just once. Sequencing was done on a sample of peripheral blood. Source of these receptors: a man between 60 and 75 years old with active COVID-19.

Written as DNA, the CDR3 is TGTGCCAGCAGCTCCATTCCTGGAGGGGACACCATATATTTT. Protein: CASSSIPGGDTIYF. The chain employs TRBV7-2 and TRBJ1-3, with D possibly TRBD1 on 5 matching bases. Trimming pared 4 bases from V and 8 bases from J, leaving 15 bases between. CDR1 and CDR2 from the germline V gene are SGHTA and FQGNSA. The CDR3 totals 14 residues.

This clone has only a few counts. The chain combines TRBV10-1 with TRBJ2-5; tentative D call: TRBD2 (6 bases). The CDR3 runs to 12 residues. The germline V gene has CDR1 WNHNN and CDR2 SYGVQD (reference sequence). Trimming removed 11 bases at V and 3 bases at J, with 13 bases between. The CDR3: CASNPGEETQYF. The DNA of the CDR3 is TGCGCCTCAAATCCGGGGGAAGAGACCCAGTACTTC.

This clone occurred once. The rearrangement uses TRBV29-1 and TRBJ1-6; the D is unclear. CDR1 is SQVTM and CDR2 is ANQGSEA in the germline V gene. This CDR3 has 13 residues. The V gene lost 0 bases and the J gene lost 10 bases, with 10 bases spanning the gap. DNA for the CDR3: TGCAGCGTTGAAGATCGGGGAGGGTCACCCCTCCACTTT. Translating it yields CSVEDRGGSPLHF.

J is TRBJ2-7 and V is TRBV5-1; D may be TRBD1 (6 bases). Germline-derived CDR1 and CDR2 are SGHRS and YFSETQ. V shed 0 bases and J shed 2 bases, with 9 bases lying between them. This CDR3 region has 14 residues. CDR3 coding DNA: TGCGCCAGCAGCTTGGACGACAGGCCCTACGAGCAGTACTTC. This gives the protein CASSLDDRPYEQYF.

A single count supports this clone. The rearrangement joins TRBV6-2 or TRBV6-3 to TRBJ2-1, with D perhaps TRBD2 (6 bases). From germline, CDR1 is MNHEY and CDR2 SVGEGT. Trimming cost V 3 bases and J 0 bases, with 9 bases left between them. The CDR3 contains 15 residues. In DNA, the CDR3 is TGTGCCAGCAGTTATCCCGGGAGCTCCTACAATGAGCAGTTCTTC. This gives the protein CASSYPGSSYNEQFF.

CDR3 sequence: CASSPFDEQYF. The CDR3 nucleotides read TGTGCCAGCAGCCCCTTTGACGAGCAGTACTTC. The chain links TRBV9 to TRBJ2-7; D not resolved. The CDR3 runs 11 residues. Per the germline V gene, CDR1 is SGDLS and CDR2 is YYNGEE. Trimming took 4 bases from V and 5 from J, leaving 7 bases between them.